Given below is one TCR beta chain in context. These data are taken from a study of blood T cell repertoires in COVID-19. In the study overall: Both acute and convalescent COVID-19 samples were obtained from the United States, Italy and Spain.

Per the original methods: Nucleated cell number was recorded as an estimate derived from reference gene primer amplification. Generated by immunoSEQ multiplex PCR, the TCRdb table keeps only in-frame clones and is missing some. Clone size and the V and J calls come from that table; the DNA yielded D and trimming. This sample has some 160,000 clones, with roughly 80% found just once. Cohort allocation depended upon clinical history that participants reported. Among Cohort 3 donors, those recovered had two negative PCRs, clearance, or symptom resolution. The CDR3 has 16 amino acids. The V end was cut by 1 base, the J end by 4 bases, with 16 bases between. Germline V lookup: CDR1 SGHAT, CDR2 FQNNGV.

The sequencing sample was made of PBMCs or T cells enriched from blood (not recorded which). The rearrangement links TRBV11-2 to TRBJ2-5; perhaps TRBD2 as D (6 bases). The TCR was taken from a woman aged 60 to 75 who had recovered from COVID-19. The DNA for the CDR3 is TGTGCCAGCAGCTTAGGGAAACTAGCTGCCGCAGAGACCCAGTACTTC. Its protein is CASSLGKLAAAETQYF.